This TCR beta chain comes out of a study of cytomegalovirus exposure and HLA in healthy donors. With respect to this clone: Its antigen remains unidentified.

There were likely unrecorded immune exposures, though donors were nominally healthy when sampled. Per germline, CDR1 SGHRS and CDR2 YFSETQ. The CDR3 extends over 18 amino acids. V was clipped by 0 bases and J by 0 bases; unmatched bases: 9. Study-wide points: Most of the TCR beta V segments (in an earlier analysis) were productive either about 90% or about 30% of the time.

The PCR made use of 60 Vbeta and 13 Jbeta primers. TCRdb keeps only in-frame clones here, not all; method: immunoSEQ multiplex PCR. This table holds some 76,000 clones, 72% found once. The TCR sequence derives from a man in his fifties or sixties in good health and CMV-seropositive. The chain has TRBV5-1 and TRBJ1-2; 9 bases align to TRBD1. The material sequenced was PBMCs. The CDR3 nucleotides read TGCGCCAGCAGCTTGGATGGTAGGGACAGGGCAACTAACTATGGCTACACCTTC. Translation: CASSLDGRDRATNYGYTF.